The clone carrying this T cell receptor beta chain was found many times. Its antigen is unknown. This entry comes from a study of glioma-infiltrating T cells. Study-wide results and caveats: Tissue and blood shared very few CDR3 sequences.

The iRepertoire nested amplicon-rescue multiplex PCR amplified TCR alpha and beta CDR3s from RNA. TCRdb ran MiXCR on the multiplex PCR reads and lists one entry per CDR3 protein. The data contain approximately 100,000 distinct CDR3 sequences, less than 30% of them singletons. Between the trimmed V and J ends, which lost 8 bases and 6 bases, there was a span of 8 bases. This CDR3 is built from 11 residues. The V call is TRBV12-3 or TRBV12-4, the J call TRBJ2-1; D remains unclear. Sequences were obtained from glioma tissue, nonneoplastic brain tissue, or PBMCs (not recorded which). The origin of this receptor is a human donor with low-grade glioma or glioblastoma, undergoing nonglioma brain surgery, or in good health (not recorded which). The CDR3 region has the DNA TGTGCCAGCGGCCCCAGCAATGAGCAGTTCTTC. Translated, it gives CASGPSNEQFF.